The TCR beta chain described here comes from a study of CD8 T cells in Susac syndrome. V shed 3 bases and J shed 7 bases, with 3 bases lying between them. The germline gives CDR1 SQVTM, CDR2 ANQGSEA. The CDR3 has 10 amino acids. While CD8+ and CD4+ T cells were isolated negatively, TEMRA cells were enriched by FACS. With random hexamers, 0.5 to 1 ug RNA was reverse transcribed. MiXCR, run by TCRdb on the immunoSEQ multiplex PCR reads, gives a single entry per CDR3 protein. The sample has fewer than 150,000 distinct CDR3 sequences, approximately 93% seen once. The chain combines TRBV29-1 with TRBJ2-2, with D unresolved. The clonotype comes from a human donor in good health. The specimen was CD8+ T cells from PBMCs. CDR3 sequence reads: CSVDVGELFF. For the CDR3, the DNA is TGCAGCGTTGATGTCGGGGAGCTGTTTTTT.